Each of the 4 T cell receptor beta chains below was sequenced from the same sample in a study of control samples from healthy donors and cancer patients. TCRdb's copy holds only in-frame clones and misses some; the assay was immunoSEQ multiplex PCR. The sample yields approximately 44,000 clones, about three quarters seen once. The sample was formalin-fixed, paraffin-embedded tissue. The receptor source for this set is a male donor with melanoma.

This clone was seen only a few times. The chain has TRBV10-3 and TRBJ2-5; 9 bases fit TRBD1. The CDR3 length is 13 residues. V was pared by 11 bases and J by 5 bases, with 9 bases of the junction left unmatched. Germline V gene lookup returns CDR1 ENHRY and CDR2 SYGVKD. The CDR3 coding sequence is TGTGCCGGGGGACAGGGTGGCCAGGAGACCCAGTACTTC. Translation: CAGGQGGQETQYF.

This clone came up a few times. This chain joins TRBV28 and TRBJ2-7; 10 bases are a match to TRBD1. After removal of 2 bases from V and 6 bases from J, the junction contained 10 bases not matched to a gene. CDR1 and CDR2 (germline): MDHEN, SYDVKM. The CDR3 contains 16 residues. The CDR3 protein is CASSLIPGTGASEQYF. The DNA of the CDR3 is TGTGCCAGCAGTTTAATCCCCGGGACAGGGGCGTCCGAGCAGTACTTC.

On this clone: Other DNA sequences from this sample encode an identical CDR3 as well. The genes are TRBV7-9 and TRBJ2-5, with 7 bases that match TRBD2. This CDR3 contains 17 residues. The germline V gene has CDR1 SEHNR and CDR2 FQNEAQ (reference sequence). Trimming cost V 1 base and J 5 bases; bases outside gene matches: 13. DNA of the CDR3: TGTGCCAGCAGCTTAGGAGCGGGGAGGGCCCTCAGGGAGACCCAGTACTTC. It translates to CASSLGAGRALRETQYF.

This clone turned up a few times. The V call is TRBV28, the J call TRBJ1-5; 7 nucleotides match TRBD1. Looked up from germline, CDR1 is MDHEN and CDR2 is SYDVKM. The CDR3 sequence is 17 residues long. J lost 2 bases, V lost 2 bases, and 9 bases had no gene match. Here the CDR3 reads CASSLRTGPSGNQPQHF. CDR3 nucleotide sequence: TGTGCCAGCAGTTTACGGACAGGCCCCTCGGGCAATCAGCCCCAGCATTTT.